This TCR beta chain was found in a study of blood T cell repertoires in COVID-19. The table came from immunoSEQ multiplex PCR; TCRdb's copy has only in-frame clones and leaves some out. The table has about 110,000 clones, roughly nine tenths seen once; the top ten hold about 30%. Concerning this clone itself: This CDR3 is also generated by other DNA sequences in the sample.

This CDR3 contains 14 residues. Germline lookup yields CDR1 SNHLY and CDR2 FYNNEI. The germline V and J ends were trimmed by 8 bases and 4 bases, with 14 bases remaining between them. This clonotype was obtained from a woman older than 75 with acute or convalescent COVID-19. The chain uses TRBV2 and TRBJ2-2; D is unresolved. The specimen sequenced was peripheral blood. Here the CDR3 reads CASRGRVSTGELFF. The CDR3 DNA sequence: TGTGCCAGCCGCGGCAGAGTTAGCACCGGGGAGCTGTTTTTT.